The 12 T cell receptor beta chains below were found in one sample sequenced in a study of T cell responses to AZD1222 COVID-19 vaccine (dated by TCRdb to the early 2020s). The method was the immunoSEQ multiplex PCR assay. Drawn from immuneACCESS, this table holds only the in-frame rearrangements with V and J called that TCRdb kept. Clones are partly lost; checked studies trace under half to an unresolved V gene and leave the rest unexplained. Counted in this sample were around 130,000 clones; over 75% of them appeared once. Over 8% of the sample lies in the top ten. The time point tag for this specimen amounts to: baseline before first vaccination. The sequences come from peripheral blood, collected on day 0 of AZD1222 vaccination. Receptors originate from an adult in good health.

This chain connects TRBV28 to TRBJ1-2; D call uncertain. CDR3 size: 14 residues. V gave up 4 bases and J gave up 4 bases, with 13 bases separating them. CDR1 and CDR2 (germline): MDHEN, SYDVKM. This CDR3 is CASSSPSGPYGYTF. The CDR3 nucleotides read TGTGCCAGCAGTTCCCCCAGCGGACCCTATGGCTACACCTTC.

The V gene is TRBV2, the J gene TRBJ2-7, with D unclear. Looked up from germline, CDR1 is SNHLY and CDR2 is FYNNEI. The CDR3 is 12 amino acids. V was shortened by 6 bases and J by 1 base, with 7 bases between the two germline ends. The CDR3 here is CASRVESYEQYF. The CDR3 DNA reads TGTGCCAGCAGGGTGGAGTCCTACGAGCAGTACTTC.

A word on this clone: At one end the junction does not follow the germline gene, possibly because of a read error. The V call is TRBV7-7, the J call TRBJ2-3; a possible D gene is TRBD2 (5 bases). Germline loops: CDR1 SSHAT, CDR2 FNYEAQ (reference sequence). The CDR3 has 15 amino acids. The CDR3 bases are TGTGCTAGCAGCTTAAACCTAGCTAGCACAGATACGCAGTATTTT. This translates into CASSLNLASTDTQYF.

This rearrangement joins TRBV11-2 to TRBJ2-5, with 9 nucleotides matching TRBD2. This CDR3 region has 13 residues. J was trimmed by 3 bases and V by 5 bases; bases with no gene match: 1. In germline, CDR1 is SGHAT, CDR2 FQNNGV. CDR3 nucleotides: TGTGCCAGCAGCCGGACTAGCGAAGAGACCCAGTACTTC. This encodes CASSRTSEETQYF.

The gene calls are TRBV30 and TRBJ1-2; 7 bases fit TRBD1. Germline values: CDR1 GTSNPN, CDR2 SVGIG (reference sequence). V was pared by 3 bases and J by 6 bases, with 16 bases of the junction left unmatched. The CDR3 runs to 16 residues. The CDR3 protein is CAWRARGKQGMDGYTF. The CDR3 DNA reads TGTGCCTGGAGGGCGAGGGGCAAACAGGGGATGGATGGCTACACCTTC. The variable domain in full, completed from reference TRBV30 and TRBJ1-2, reads SQTIHQWPATLVQPVGSPLSLECTVEGTSNPNLYWYRQAAGRGLQLLFYSVGIGQISSEVPQNLSASRPQDRQFILSSKKLLLSDSGFYLCAWRARGKQGMDGYTFGSGTRLTVV.

This sequence joins TRBV7-2 and TRBJ2-3; 9 nucleotides match TRBD2. V was pared by 5 bases and J by 5 bases, with 14 bases of the junction left unmatched. Germline assignment: CDR1 SGHTA and CDR2 FQGNSA. There are 17 residues in the CDR3. This chain's CDR3 is CASSAPHLAGGGDTQYF. The CDR3 nucleotides read TGTGCCAGCAGCGCCCCCCATCTGGCGGGAGGGGGAGATACGCAGTATTTT.

The V gene is TRBV28, the J gene TRBJ1-4, with 7 bases aligning to TRBD1. The germline V gene encodes CDR1 MDHEN and CDR2 SYDVKM. Trimming at V came to 9 bases and at J to 2 bases, leaving 15 bases not matched to a gene. The CDR3 length is 17 residues. The CDR3 nucleotides read TGTGCCAGTCGGAGACAGGGCTCCGCGGGGACTAATGAAAAACTGTTTTTT. Its translation is CASRRQGSAGTNEKLFF.

This clone turned up a few times. The chain has TRBV11-1 and TRBJ1-4; 7 positions match TRBD1. The CDR3 is 15 residues long. Trimming took 5 bases from V and 0 from J; bases not matched to a gene: 3. Germline-derived CDR1 and CDR2 are SGHAT and FQDESV (reference sequence). DNA of the CDR3: TGTGCCAGCAGCCTCGGACAGGCAACTAATGAAAAACTGTTTTTT. Amino acid sequence: CASSLGQATNEKLFF.

This clone was picked up one time. The chain couples TRBV5-1 to TRBJ1-1; the match to TRBD1 covers 7 bases. The CDR3 contains 16 residues. The V and J ends lost 0 bases and 0 bases, in that order; junction bases with no gene match: 5. Germline V CDR1 and CDR2: SGHRS, YFSETQ. The CDR3 bases are TGCGCCAGCAGCTTGGAGACAGGGACCCTGAACACTGAAGCTTTCTTT. It yields the protein CASSLETGTLNTEAFF.

V gene TRBV19 combines with J gene TRBJ1-1; D remains ambiguous. Trimming removed 1 base from V and 3 bases from J, with 9 bases in between. This CDR3 region has 14 residues. Germline V gene data show CDR1 as LNHDA and CDR2 as SQIVND (reference sequence). The CDR3 DNA reads as TGTGCCAGTAGTATAGCCGGGTTCGACACTGAAGCTTTCTTT. Its protein product is CASSIAGFDTEAFF.

This clone was detected only a few times. V usage is TRBV19 and J usage is TRBJ2-7, with D perhaps TRBD2 (5 bases). Trimming pared 4 bases from V and 2 bases from J, leaving 12 bases between. Germline CDR1 and CDR2: LNHDA and SQIVND (reference sequence). The CDR3 totals 14 residues. This chain's CDR3 is CASSTGIVTYEQYF. The CDR3 nucleotides are TGTGCCAGTAGTACGGGAATTGTTACCTACGAGCAGTACTTC.

The V call is TRBV7-3, the J call TRBJ2-2, with 7 positions matching TRBD1. CDR3 length: 15 residues. The J segment lost 1 base and the V segment lost 5 bases, leaving 4 bases of the junction unmatched. Germline V gene lookup returns CDR1 SGHTA and CDR2 FQGTGA. Here the CDR3 reads CASSQGQKNTGELFF. CDR3 bases: TGTGCCAGCAGCCAGGGACAGAAGAACACCGGGGAGCTGTTTTTT.